This T cell receptor (beta chain) was obtained from a study of T cell responses to AZD1222 COVID-19 vaccine. The repertoire was sequenced with immunoSEQ multiplex PCR; TCRdb's copy has only in-frame clones and lacks some. The sample holds 90,000 or so clones, 70% to 90% seen once. Whole-study results and caveats: Clonal diversity may have been underestimated in mostly white British donors.

Remarks on this clone: Its target is unknown.

Trimming removed 0 bases at V and 3 bases at J, with 12 bases between. This CDR3 is 15 amino acids long. Per germline, CDR1 SGHRS and CDR2 YFSETQ. The clonotype originates from an adult who received the AZD1222 COVID-19 vaccine. The chain combines TRBV5-1 with TRBJ1-1, with D unresolved. The input for sequencing was peripheral blood, taken 28 days after the second AZD1222 dose. CDR3 nucleotide sequence: TGCGCCAGCAGCTTGGCGCCTGGGCGTGACACTGAAGCTTTCTTT. Protein sequence: CASSLAPGRDTEAFF.